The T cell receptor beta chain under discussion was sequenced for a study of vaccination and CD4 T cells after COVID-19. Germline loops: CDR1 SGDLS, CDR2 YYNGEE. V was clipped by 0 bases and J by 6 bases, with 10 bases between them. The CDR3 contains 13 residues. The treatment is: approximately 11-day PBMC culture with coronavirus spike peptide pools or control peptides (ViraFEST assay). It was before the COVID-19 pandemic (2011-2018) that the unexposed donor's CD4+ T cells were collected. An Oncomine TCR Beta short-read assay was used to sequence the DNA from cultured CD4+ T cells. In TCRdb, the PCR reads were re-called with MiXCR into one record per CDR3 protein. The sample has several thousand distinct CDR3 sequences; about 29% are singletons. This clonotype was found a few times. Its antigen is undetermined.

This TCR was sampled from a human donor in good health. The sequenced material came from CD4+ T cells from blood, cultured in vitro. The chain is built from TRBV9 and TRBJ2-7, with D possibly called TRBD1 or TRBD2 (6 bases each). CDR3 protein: CASSVGGGGEQYF. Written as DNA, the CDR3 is TGTGCCAGCAGCGTAGGTGGAGGGGGCGAGCAGTACTTC.